This entry lists 25 T cell receptor beta chains sequenced from one sample in a study of T cells in Graves' hyperthyroidism and ophthalmopathy. The CDR3 regions of TCR beta were amplified from RNA transcripts. RT-PCR in the first round (using the HTBI primer set) targeted the TCR CDR3. TCRdb itself ran the multiplex PCR reads through MiXCR, one entry per CDR3 protein. Among 400,000 to 550,000 distinct CDR3 sequences listed, 14% were seen once. The sample consisted of blood. These TCRs come from a woman younger than 30 with Graves' hyperthyroidism.

This clonotype appeared many times. The chain uses TRBV7-7 and TRBJ2-5, with D tentatively TRBD2 (5 bases). Trimming left V 4 bases short and J 1 base short, with 10 bases between. This CDR3 has 14 residues. Looked up from germline, CDR1 is SSHAT and CDR2 is FNYEAQ (reference sequence). CDR3 residues: CASSSSGVQETQYF. As DNA, the CDR3 is TGTGCCAGCAGCTCCTCCGGGGTCCAAGAGACCCAGTACTTC.

The rearrangement links TRBV4-2 to TRBJ2-7, with 11 bases identical to TRBD2. The germline gives CDR1 LGHNA, CDR2 YNFKEQ. The CDR3 extends over 15 amino acids. V lost 4 bases, J lost 4 bases, and 6 bases stayed unmatched. The CDR3 coding sequence is TGTGCCAGCAGCCTTCCGGGACTAGCGGATTACGAGCAGTACGTC. Its translation is CASSLPGLADYEQYV.

Ten or more counts support this clonotype. The CDR3 loop is CAINPGLDSSGANVLTF. In DNA, the CDR3 is TGTGCCATCAATCCGGGACTAGATTCGTCGGGGGCCAACGTCCTGACTTTC. The chain combines TRBV10-3 with TRBJ2-6; 8 bases are a match to TRBD2. V was pared by 7 bases and J by 4 bases, with 12 bases of the junction left unmatched. The CDR3 totals 17 residues. Germline V gene lookup returns CDR1 ENHRY and CDR2 SYGVKD.

Details on this clonotype: A clone one base away is much larger, so this may be a read error. The V and J genes are TRBV6-8 and TRBJ2-1; the D is unclear. The V end lost 9 bases, the J end lost 4 bases, and 7 bases lay between the germline ends. Germline V gene lookup returns CDR1 MNHGY and CDR2 SAAAGT. The CDR3 contains 11 residues. This chain's CDR3 is CARGMYNEQFF. DNA for the CDR3: TGTGCCAGAGGCATGTACAATGAGCAGTTCTTC.

This clonotype was picked up many times. V is TRBV11-2 and J is TRBJ1-1; no clear D gene. This CDR3 contains 12 residues. In germline, CDR1 is SGHAT, CDR2 FQNNGV. Trimming left V 4 bases short and J 4 bases short, with 7 bases between. CDR3 nucleotide sequence: TGTGCCAGCAGCTATGGTTTCACTGAAGCTTTCTTT. Translation gives CASSYGFTEAFF.

There are many counts of this clonotype. The chain is built from TRBV4-1 and TRBJ2-3; 10 bases line up with TRBD2. The germline V gene encodes CDR1 MGHRA and CDR2 YSYEKL. This CDR3 has 18 residues. V lost 1 base and J lost 5; bases outside the gene matches: 12. The CDR3 DNA reads TGCGCCAGCAGCCAAGTTTTTCGGCTAGCGGGAGCGAGAGATACGCAGTATTTT. Its protein product is CASSQVFRLAGARDTQYF.

A single count supports this clonotype. The chain combines TRBV19 with TRBJ2-1; D perhaps matches TRBD2 (6 bases). The CDR3 runs 12 residues. V was pared by 3 bases and J by 7 bases, with 7 bases between. The germline CDR1 and CDR2 sequences are LNHDA and SQIVND (reference sequence). The CDR3 sequence: CASSMRENEQFF. The CDR3 DNA reads TGTGCCAGTAGTATGCGGGAAAATGAGCAGTTCTTC.

CDR3 in DNA: TGTGCCAGCAGCTTGCGGTTAACGAACACTGAAGCTTTCTTT. The encoded protein is CASSLRLTNTEAFF. The V call is TRBV5-4, the J call TRBJ1-1, with no clear D. V was pared by 1 base and J by 1 base, with 8 bases between. The CDR3 consists of 14 residues. Germline V lookup: CDR1 SGHNT, CDR2 YYREEE (reference sequence).

The chain is built from TRBV28 and TRBJ2-1; D may be TRBD1 or TRBD2 (6 bases each). Germline V CDR1 and CDR2: MDHEN, SYDVKM. This CDR3 has 15 residues. The ends were cut back, 4 bases at V and 6 bases at J, with 16 bases in the middle. The CDR3: CASSSKGGLGNEQFF. DNA of the CDR3: TGTGCCAGCAGTTCAAAGGGGGGCCTTGGCAATGAGCAGTTCTTC. Combining the CDR3 with reference TRBV28 and TRBJ2-1 gives the whole variable domain DVKVTQSSRYLVKRTGEKVFLECVQDMDHENMFWYRQDPGLGLRLIYFSYDVKMKEKGDIPEGYSVSREKKERFSLILESASTNQTSMYLCASSSKGGLGNEQFFGPGTRLTVL.

This clonotype was seen ten or more times. The CDR3 sequence is CANGKETQYF. Written as DNA, the CDR3 is TGTGCCAATGGGAAAGAGACCCAGTACTTC. The genes are TRBV2 and TRBJ2-5, with D unclear. V lost 10 bases and J lost 3, with 6 bases in between. This CDR3 has 10 amino acids. The germline gives CDR1 SNHLY, CDR2 FYNNEI.

This clonotype was picked up many times. The rearrangement links TRBV2 to TRBJ1-2, with TRBD1 matching over 8 bases. CDR3 length: 16 residues. V lost 0 bases, J lost 3 bases, and 6 bases stayed unmatched. Germline CDR1 is SNHLY and CDR2 is FYNNEI. The CDR3 sequence is CASSEARTGPDYGYTF. The DNA of the CDR3 is TGTGCCAGCAGTGAAGCCCGGACAGGGCCAGACTATGGCTACACCTTC.

The V and J genes are TRBV6-2 or TRBV6-3 and TRBJ1-1, with D perhaps matching TRBD1 (6 bases). V lost 2 bases to trimming and J lost 1 base, with 8 bases between them. Germline lookup yields CDR1 MNHEY and CDR2 SVGEGT. The CDR3 spans 14 residues. The CDR3 loop reads CASSYLGQNTEAFF. The CDR3 DNA reads as TGTGCCAGCAGTTACCTGGGACAGAACACTGAAGCTTTCTTT.

This rearrangement joins TRBV6-1 to TRBJ2-7, with 8 bases that match TRBD2. Per the germline V gene, CDR1 is MNHNS and CDR2 is SASEGT. V lost 5 bases to trimming and J lost 1 base; unmatched junction nucleotides: 7. There are 15 residues in the CDR3. In DNA, the CDR3 is TGTGCCAGCAGTTCTCTAGCGGGTTCTTCCTACGAGCAGTACGTC. It is translated as CASSSLAGSSYEQYV.

The V and J genes are TRBV27 and TRBJ2-7, with D possibly matching TRBD1 (6 bases). Germline lookup yields CDR1 MNHEY and CDR2 SMNVEV (reference sequence). Trimming cost V 0 bases and J 1 base, with 13 bases left between them. CDR3 length: 16 residues. CDR3 sequence: CASSLSSRTVSYEQYF. The CDR3 nucleotides read TGTGCCAGCAGTTTATCTAGCCGGACAGTTTCCTACGAGCAGTACTTC.

A few counts support this clonotype. The chain employs TRBV7-2 and TRBJ1-6, with TRBD1 identical over 10 bases. From germline, CDR1 is SGHTA and CDR2 FQGNSA. This CDR3 has 15 amino acids. V was clipped by 5 bases and J by 9 bases; unmatched bases: 7. The CDR3 DNA follows: TGTGCCAGCAGCAGAGGGACAGGGGAACGTTCACCCCTCCACTTT. It is translated as CASSRGTGERSPLHF.

This clonotype was counted many times. The V gene is TRBV11-3, the J gene TRBJ1-5, with 10 nucleotides matching TRBD1. Germline-derived CDR1 and CDR2 are SGHNT and YENEEA. V shed 1 base and J 2 bases; nucleotides not matched to a gene: 2. The CDR3 extends over 16 amino acids. CDR3 in DNA: TGTGCCAGCAGCTTAGGAGGGACAGGGGGCAATCAGCCCCAGCATTTT. Its protein is CASSLGGTGGNQPQHF.

V is TRBV19 and J is TRBJ1-5; 8 nucleotides line up with TRBD1. The CDR3 length is 17 residues. Germline V lookup: CDR1 LNHDA, CDR2 SQIVND (reference sequence). V lost 4 bases to trimming and J lost 4 bases; unmatched junction nucleotides: 12. The CDR3 protein is CASSKYADRAGNQPQHF. The CDR3 DNA reads TGTGCCAGTAGTAAATATGCGGACAGGGCGGGAAATCAGCCCCAGCATTTT.

Many counts were recorded for this clonotype. The chain joins TRBV27 to TRBJ1-2; D is unclear. Between the trimmed V and J ends, which lost 0 bases and 4 bases, there was a span of 15 bases. The CDR3 covers 16 residues. The germline CDR1 and CDR2 sequences are MNHEY and SMNVEV (reference sequence). The CDR3: CASSLSYRTGVYGYTF. CDR3 coding DNA: TGTGCCAGCAGTTTATCGTATAGGACGGGTGTCTATGGCTACACCTTC.

CDR3 amino acids: CASSGRTGWVDTQYF. In DNA, the CDR3 is TGTGCCAGCAGTGGTCGGACAGGGTGGGTGGATACGCAGTATTTT. The rearrangement links TRBV6-1 to TRBJ2-3, with TRBD1 identical over 8 bases. The CDR3 contains 15 residues. The germline V gene encodes CDR1 MNHNS and CDR2 SASEGT. V lost 4 bases and J lost 6; bases outside the gene matches: 9.

A word on this clonotype: The conserved final phenylalanine or tryptophan is absent from the CDR3, which likely points to a read error. The J gene is TRBJ1-5, the V gene TRBV5-1; no clear D. With 0 bases removed from V and 0 bases from J, the gap between germline ends came to 4 bases. The CDR3 is 14 residues long. Germline CDR1 SGHRS, CDR2 YFSETQ. Here the CDR3 DNA reads TGCGCCAGCAGCTTGGGGGGTAGCAATCAGCCCCAGCATTTA. Translated: CASSLGGSNQPQHL.

This clonotype was recorded a few times. The chain employs TRBV20-1 and TRBJ1-5, with 10 bases lining up with TRBD1. Germline CDR1 and CDR2: DFQATT and SNEGSKA (reference sequence). V shed 1 base, J shed 0 bases, and the junction held 9 bases outside the gene matches. The CDR3 covers 18 residues. In DNA form, the CDR3 reads TGCAGTGCTAGAGGTGGGACAGGGGATCAGTATAGCAATCAGCCCCAGCATTTT. Residues: CSARGGTGDQYSNQPQHF.

This clonotype was observed many times. The rearrangement uses TRBV12-3 or TRBV12-4 and TRBJ2-7; 7 positions agree with TRBD1. CDR3 length: 13 amino acids. The trim removed 4 bases at V and 6 bases at J, leaving 6 bases unmatched. This CDR3 reads CASSSGQTVEQYF. The CDR3, as DNA: TGTGCCAGCAGTTCGGGACAGACAGTCGAGCAGTACTTC.

This rearrangement joins TRBV5-1 to TRBJ2-5, with a weak D call TRBD1 (5 bases). This CDR3 has 17 residues. Germline V CDR1 and CDR2: SGHRS, YFSETQ. V shed 3 bases and J shed 1 base, with 19 bases lying between them. The CDR3 DNA sequence: TGCGCCAGCAGCTATATCCCTCCTAGGGGAAGCCAAGAGACCCAGTACTTC. Translation: CASSYIPPRGSQETQYF.

This clonotype was observed a handful of times. The chain has TRBV19 and TRBJ2-5; no reliable D call. The CDR3 totals 14 residues. V lost 2 bases, J lost 4 bases, and 11 bases lay in between. Germline V gene sequence: CDR1 LNHDA, CDR2 SQIVND (reference sequence). CDR3 sequence: CASSIFGVSETQYF. DNA for the CDR3: TGTGCCAGTAGTATATTTGGGGTCTCAGAGACCCAGTACTTC.

This clonotype has a count of ten or more. V is TRBV20-1 and J is TRBJ2-7; 10 positions agree with TRBD2. This CDR3 spans 15 amino acids. The germline gives CDR1 DFQATT, CDR2 SNEGSKA (reference sequence). The ends lost 3 bases at V and 0 bases at J; junction bases unmatched: 5. The CDR3 is CSARGSSGSSYEQYV. The CDR3 region has the DNA TGCAGTGCTAGGGGGTCTAGCGGGAGCTCCTACGAGCAGTACGTC.